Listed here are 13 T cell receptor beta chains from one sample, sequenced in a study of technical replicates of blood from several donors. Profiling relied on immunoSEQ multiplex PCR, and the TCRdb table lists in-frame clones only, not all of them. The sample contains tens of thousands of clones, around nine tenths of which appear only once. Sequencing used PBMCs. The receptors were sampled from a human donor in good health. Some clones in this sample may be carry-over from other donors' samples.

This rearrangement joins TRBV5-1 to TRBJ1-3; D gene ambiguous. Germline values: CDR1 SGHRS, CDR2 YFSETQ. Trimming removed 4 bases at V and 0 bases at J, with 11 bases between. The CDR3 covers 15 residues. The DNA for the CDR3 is TGCGCCAGCAGCCCTCGAGGCGGCTCTGGAAACACCATATATTTT. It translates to CASSPRGGSGNTIYF.

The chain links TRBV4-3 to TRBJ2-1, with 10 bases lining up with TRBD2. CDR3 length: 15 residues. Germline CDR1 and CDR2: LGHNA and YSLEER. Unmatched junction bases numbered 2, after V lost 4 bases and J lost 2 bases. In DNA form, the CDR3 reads TGCGCCAGCAGCCCCGGACTAGCGGCCTACAATGAGCAGTTCTTC. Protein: CASSPGLAAYNEQFF.

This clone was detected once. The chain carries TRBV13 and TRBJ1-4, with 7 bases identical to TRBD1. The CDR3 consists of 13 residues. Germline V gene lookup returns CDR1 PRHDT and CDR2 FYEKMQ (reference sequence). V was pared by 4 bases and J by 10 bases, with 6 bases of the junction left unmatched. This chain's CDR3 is CASSSKGAVKLFF. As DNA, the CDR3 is TGTGCCAGCAGCTCGAAGGGGGCTGTAAAACTGTTTTTT.

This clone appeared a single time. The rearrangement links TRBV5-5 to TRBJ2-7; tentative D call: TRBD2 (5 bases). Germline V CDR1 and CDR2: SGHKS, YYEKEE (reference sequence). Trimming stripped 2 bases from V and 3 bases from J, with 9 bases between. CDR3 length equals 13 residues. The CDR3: CASSFSGSYEQYF. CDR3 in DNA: TGTGCCAGCAGCTTCAGCGGTAGCTACGAGCAGTACTTC.

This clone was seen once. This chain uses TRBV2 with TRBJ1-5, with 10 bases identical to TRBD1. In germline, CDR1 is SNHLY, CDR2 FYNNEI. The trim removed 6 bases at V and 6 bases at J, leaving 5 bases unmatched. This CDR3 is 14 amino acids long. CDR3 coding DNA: TGTGCCAGCAGCCCTAGGGACAGGGGTCAGCCCCAGCATTTT. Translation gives CASSPRDRGQPQHF.

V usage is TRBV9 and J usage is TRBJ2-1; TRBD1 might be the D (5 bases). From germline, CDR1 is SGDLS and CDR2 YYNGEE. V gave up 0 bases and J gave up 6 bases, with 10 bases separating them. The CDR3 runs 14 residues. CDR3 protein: CASSVVRDSNEQFF. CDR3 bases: TGTGCCAGCAGCGTAGTGCGCGACAGCAATGAGCAGTTCTTC.

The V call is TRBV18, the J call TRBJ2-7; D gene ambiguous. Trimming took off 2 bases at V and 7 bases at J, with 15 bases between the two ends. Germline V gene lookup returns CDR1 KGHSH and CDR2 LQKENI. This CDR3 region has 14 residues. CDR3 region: CASSPDGTTREQYF. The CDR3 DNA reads TGTGCCAGCTCACCAGATGGCACTACTCGGGAGCAGTACTTC.

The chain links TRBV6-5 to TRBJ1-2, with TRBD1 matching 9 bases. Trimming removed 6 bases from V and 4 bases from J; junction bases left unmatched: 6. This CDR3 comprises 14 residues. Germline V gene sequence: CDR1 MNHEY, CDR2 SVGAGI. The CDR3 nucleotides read TGTGCCAGCAGCCTGACAGGGGGTGGCTATGGCTACACCTTC. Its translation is CASSLTGGGYGYTF.

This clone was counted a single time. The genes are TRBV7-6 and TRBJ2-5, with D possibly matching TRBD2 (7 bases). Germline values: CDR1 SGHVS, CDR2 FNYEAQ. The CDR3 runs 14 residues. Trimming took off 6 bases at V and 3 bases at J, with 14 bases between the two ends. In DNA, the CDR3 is TGTGCCAGCAGACAACGGGGGGCGGAAGAGACCCAGTACTTC. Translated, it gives CASRQRGAEETQYF.

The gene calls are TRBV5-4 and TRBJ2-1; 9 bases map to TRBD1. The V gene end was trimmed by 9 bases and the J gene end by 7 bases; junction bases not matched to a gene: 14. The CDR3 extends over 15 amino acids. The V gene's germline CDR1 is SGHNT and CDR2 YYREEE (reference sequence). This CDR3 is CAIQGGTGTPNEQFF. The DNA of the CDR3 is TGTGCCATCCAAGGCGGGACAGGGACCCCAAATGAGCAGTTCTTC.

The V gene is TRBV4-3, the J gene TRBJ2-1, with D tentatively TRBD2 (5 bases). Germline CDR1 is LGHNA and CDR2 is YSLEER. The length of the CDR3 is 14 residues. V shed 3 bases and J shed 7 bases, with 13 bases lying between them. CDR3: CASSQEDGANEQFF. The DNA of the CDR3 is TGCGCCAGCAGCCAGGAGGACGGAGCGAATGAGCAGTTCTTC.

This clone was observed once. CDR3 in amino acids: CASSAAPGSGANVLTF. CDR3 DNA sequence: TGTGCCAGCAGTGCCGCCCCAGGCTCTGGGGCCAACGTCCTGACTTTC. The chain has TRBV6-1 and TRBJ2-6; D uncertain. Germline V gives CDR1 MNHNS, CDR2 SASEGT. V lost 4 bases, J lost 0 bases, and 10 bases lay in between. This CDR3 has 16 residues.

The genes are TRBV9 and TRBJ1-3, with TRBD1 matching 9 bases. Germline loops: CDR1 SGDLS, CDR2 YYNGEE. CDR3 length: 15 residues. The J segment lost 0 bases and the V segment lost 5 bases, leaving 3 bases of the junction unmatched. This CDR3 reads CASSGTGSSGNTIYF. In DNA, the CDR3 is TGTGCCAGCAGTGGGACAGGGAGCTCTGGAAACACCATATATTTT.